Listed below are T cell receptor beta chains from one sample, sequenced in a study of shared clonotypes between healthy human individuals. Some clones are missing from TCRdb's copy, which holds only in-frame ones; the method was immunoSEQ multiplex PCR. The sample carries roughly 770,000 clones, just over 95% recorded once. The source material was naive CD8+ T cells sorted from blood. The receptors were gathered from a man younger than 45 in good health. CDR3s include the opening cysteine and the closing phenylalanine or tryptophan. D genes are given only for firm matches. Clone sizes are given selectively: once, few, many, or a class where the clone is expanded.

CDR3nt | CDR3aa | abundance | v_gene | d_gene | j_gene
TGTGCCAGCAGCCCCGGCACAGATACGCAGTATTTT | CASSPGTDTQYF | - | TRBV14 | - | TRBJ2-3
TGCAGCGTGACGGACAGGGATGGCTACACCTTC | CSVTDRDGYTF | - | TRBV29-1 | TRBD1 | TRBJ1-2
TGTGCCAGCAGCTTAGTTTCGCGGGAGATTGAGCAGTTCTTC | CASSLVSREIEQFF | - | TRBV7-9 | TRBD2 | TRBJ2-1
TGTGCCAGCAGCGTAGTCGGGTGGCAAGGGCATGGCTACACCTTC | CASSVVGWQGHGYTF | - | TRBV9 | - | TRBJ1-2
TGCAGGACTAAGGCTAGCGACGAGCAGTACTTC | CRTKASDEQYF | few | TRBV20-1 | - | TRBJ2-7
TGCAGCGTTGAACGACAGGGGGCCGAAGATACGCAGTATTTT | CSVERQGAEDTQYF | - | TRBV29-1 | TRBD1 | TRBJ2-3
TGTGCCAGCAGCTTGAGACTAGCGGACAATGAGCAGTTCTTC | CASSLRLADNEQFF | - | TRBV5-5 | TRBD2 | TRBJ2-1
TGTGCCAGCAGCTTAGACACAGGGGGCACTGAAGCTTTCTTT | CASSLDTGGTEAFF | - | TRBV7-9 | TRBD1 | TRBJ1-1
TGTGCCAGCAGCTTAGTAGGACAGGGCGTCGATACGCAGTATTTT | CASSLVGQGVDTQYF | - | TRBV7-9 | TRBD1 | TRBJ2-3
TGTGCCATCAGTGAAGAGGGCGGGACCGATTACGAGCAGTACTTC | CAISEEGGTDYEQYF | - | TRBV10-3 | - | TRBJ2-7
TGTGCCATCAGAACCTTTAGCAGGGGCGAGGACTCTGGGGCCAACGTCCTGACTTTC | CAIRTFSRGEDSGANVLTF | - | TRBV10-3 | - | TRBJ2-6
TGTGCCAGCAGCGGCCGAGCGGGAGTCGGGGAGCTGTTTTTT | CASSGRAGVGELFF | - | TRBV9 | TRBD2 | TRBJ2-2
TGTGCCAGTAGTATACCGGCAGGGCCGGGCAATCAGCCCCAGCATTTT | CASSIPAGPGNQPQHF | - | TRBV19 | - | TRBJ1-5
TGTGCCAGCAGCTTTAACCATGAGCAGTTCTTC | CASSFNHEQFF | - | TRBV5-4 | - | TRBJ2-1
TGTGCCAGTAGTATAGGCGGTAGCGGGAGGGCCGATTTATACAATGAGCAGTTCTTC | CASSIGGSGRADLYNEQFF | once | TRBV19 | TRBD2 | TRBJ2-1
TGTGCCAGCAGCTTAGGTAGCGAACCCTACAATGAGCAGTTCTTC | CASSLGSEPYNEQFF | - | TRBV7-2 | - | TRBJ2-1
TGTGCCAGCAGCTTAGTTGGGGCTAGCGGAGCCTACAATGAGCAGTTCTTC | CASSLVGASGAYNEQFF | - | TRBV7-9 | TRBD2 | TRBJ2-1
TGTGCCAGCAGCACAAGACTAGGGGGGATCTACGAGCAGTACTTC | CASSTRLGGIYEQYF | - | TRBV7-6 | - | TRBJ2-7
TGTGCCAGCAGCCCGGCCACAGAGGACTCCGAGCAGTACTTC | CASSPATEDSEQYF | - | TRBV7-7 | - | TRBJ2-7
TGTGCCAGCAGCGATACAGGGAACGAGCAGTACTTC | CASSDTGNEQYF | once | TRBV7-9 | - | TRBJ2-7
TGTGCCAGCAGCCCGGGACTTCCCTCCTACGAGCAGTACTTC | CASSPGLPSYEQYF | - | TRBV9 | - | TRBJ2-7
TGTGCCAGCAGTACACAGCCGAAAGACTACGGCTACACCTTC | CASSTQPKDYGYTF | - | TRBV27 | - | TRBJ1-2
TGTGCCAGCAGCTACGGGACAGGCCCCCATGTCGAGCAGTACTTC | CASSYGTGPHVEQYF | - | TRBV7-8 | TRBD1 | TRBJ2-7
TGTGCCAGCAGCGGCGAGCGGGGGGAAGAGACAGATACGCAGTATTTT | CASSGERGEETDTQYF | - | TRBV9 | TRBD2 | TRBJ2-3
TGCGCCAGCAGCTTTGGCCTTTCCTACGAGCAGTACTTC | CASSFGLSYEQYF | once | TRBV5-1 | - | TRBJ2-7
TGTGCCAGCAGCTTAGAGACTAGCGGGAGTATGGAGACCCAGTACTTC | CASSLETSGSMETQYF | - | TRBV7-6 | TRBD2 | TRBJ2-5
TGTGCCAGCAGCACAGGGTCTTTACCTGGAAACACCATATATTTT | CASSTGSLPGNTIYF | - | TRBV27 | - | TRBJ1-3
TGTGCCAGCAGCGAGGGGCACCGGGGATCTGAAGCTTTCTTT | CASSEGHRGSEAFF | - | TRBV9 | - | TRBJ1-1
TGTGCCAGCAGTTGGGTAGACTACGAGCAGTACTTC | CASSWVDYEQYF | - | TRBV25-1 | - | TRBJ2-7